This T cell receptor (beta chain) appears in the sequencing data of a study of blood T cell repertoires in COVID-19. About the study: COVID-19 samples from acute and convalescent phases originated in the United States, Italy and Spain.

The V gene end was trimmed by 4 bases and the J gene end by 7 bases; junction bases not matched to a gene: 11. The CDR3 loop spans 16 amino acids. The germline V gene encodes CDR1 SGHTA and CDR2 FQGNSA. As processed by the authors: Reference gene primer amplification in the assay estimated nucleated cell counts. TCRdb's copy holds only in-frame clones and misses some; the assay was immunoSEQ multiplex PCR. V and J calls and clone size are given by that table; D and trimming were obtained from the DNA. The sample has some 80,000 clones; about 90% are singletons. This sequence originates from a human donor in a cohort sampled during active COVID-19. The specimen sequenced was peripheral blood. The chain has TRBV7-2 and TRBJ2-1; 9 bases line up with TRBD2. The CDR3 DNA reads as TGTGCCAGCAGCTCTGGGACTAGCCCTATTGGGAATGAGCAGTTCTTC. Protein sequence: CASSSGTSPIGNEQFF.